These 23 T cell receptor beta chains were sequenced from one sample in a study of blood T cell repertoires in COVID-19. Sequenced by immunoSEQ multiplex PCR; TCRdb stores in-frame clones only, minus some. This table holds some 130,000 clones, around 88% found once. The sequencing sample was made of peripheral blood. All receptors come from a man aged 60 to 69 with active or convalescent COVID-19.

The genes are TRBV11-3 and TRBJ2-2, with TRBD1 matching 8 bases. This CDR3 contains 17 residues. The germline gives CDR1 SGHNT, CDR2 YENEEA. Trimming at V came to 1 base and at J to 2 bases, leaving 6 bases not matched to a gene. This CDR3 is CASSLGLTGANTGELFF. CDR3 DNA sequence: TGTGCCAGCAGCTTAGGGCTGACAGGGGCAAACACCGGGGAGCTGTTTTTT.

The chain has TRBV9 and TRBJ2-1, with 9 nucleotides matching TRBD2. The CDR3 loop spans 15 amino acids. V was clipped by 3 bases and J by 7 bases; unmatched bases: 8. Looked up from germline, CDR1 is SGDLS and CDR2 is YYNGEE. The CDR3 loop is CASSAPGLAVNEQFF. DNA for the CDR3: TGTGCCAGCAGCGCCCCGGGACTAGCAGTGAATGAGCAGTTCTTC. The whole variable domain, filled in from reference TRBV9 and TRBJ2-1, reads DSGVTQTPKHLITATGQRVTLRCSPRSGDLSVYWYQQSLDQGLQFLIQYYNGEERAKGNILERFSAQQFPDLHSELNLSSLELGDSALYFCASSAPGLAVNEQFFGPGTRLTVL.

The V call is TRBV21-1, the J call TRBJ1-2. TRBV21-1 is a pseudogene locus. The CDR3 length is 12 residues. The CDR3 spells CASSKARGGYTF. The CDR3 DNA reads TGTGCCAGCAGCAAAGCGCGGGGTGGCTACACCTTC.

As for this clone: At the DNA level, this CDR3 is encoded by other sequences in the same sample as well. The chain uses TRBV27 and TRBJ1-3; D is unclear. V was clipped by 0 bases and J by 4 bases, with 4 bases between them. The CDR3 runs to 13 residues. Germline V CDR1 and CDR2: MNHEY, SMNVEV (reference sequence). The CDR3 DNA reads as TGTGCCAGCAGTTTATCGGGCGGAAACACCATATATTTT. Amino acid sequence: CASSLSGGNTIYF.

This chain joins TRBV5-6 and TRBJ1-5; D is unclear. Trimming pared 1 base from V and 7 bases from J, leaving 9 bases between. Germline-derived CDR1 and CDR2 are SGHDT and YYEEEE. The CDR3 consists of 13 residues. The chain's CDR3 is CASSLSPRQPQHF. The CDR3 DNA reads as TGTGCCAGCAGCTTGTCACCGAGACAGCCCCAGCATTTT.

J is TRBJ2-7 and V is TRBV6-5; 10 nucleotides line up with TRBD2. Losses at the gene ends were 6 bases for V and 2 bases for J; bases not matched to a gene: 7. CDR3 size: 15 residues. CDR1 is MNHEY, CDR2 SVGAGI, per germline. CDR3 region: CASRQIAGGPYEQYF. CDR3 DNA: TGTGCCAGCAGACAAATAGCGGGAGGCCCCTACGAGCAGTACTTC.

The chain has TRBV7-9 and TRBJ2-7, with TRBD1 as a possible D gene (6 bases). From germline, CDR1 is SEHNR and CDR2 FQNEAQ (reference sequence). The ends were cut back, 5 bases at V and 0 bases at J, with 8 bases in the middle. CDR3 length: 13 residues. CDR3 sequence (DNA): TGTGCCAGCAGCCGGGACATCTCCTACGAGCAGTACTTC. Its translation: CASSRDISYEQYF.

V usage is TRBV18 and J usage is TRBJ2-7, with D unresolved. CDR1 is KGHSH and CDR2 is LQKENI in the germline V gene. The germline V and J ends were trimmed by 8 bases and 2 bases, with 19 bases remaining between them. The CDR3 is 15 amino acids. The CDR3 loop reads CASLVEASQTYEQYF. The CDR3 DNA reads as TGTGCCAGCCTAGTCGAAGCGTCTCAAACCTACGAGCAGTACTTC.

The gene calls are TRBV30 and TRBJ1-1; no reliable D call. V lost 5 bases and J lost 1, with 17 bases in between. The V gene's germline CDR1 is GTSNPN and CDR2 SVGIG (reference sequence). CDR3 size: 15 residues. The CDR3 bases are TGTGCCTGGTCGCCGGGGAGGGATACGAACACTGAAGCTTTCTTT. It translates to CAWSPGRDTNTEAFF.

V is TRBV28 and J is TRBJ1-2; 7 bases fit TRBD1. CDR1 is MDHEN, CDR2 SYDVKM, per germline. V was clipped by 6 bases and J by 2 bases; unmatched bases: 3. The CDR3 runs 13 residues. CDR3 sequence: CASREDRNYGYTF. CDR3 bases: TGTGCCAGCAGGGAGGACAGGAACTATGGCTACACCTTC.

The chain has TRBV24-1 and TRBJ2-2, with D possibly being TRBD2 (6 bases). From germline, CDR1 is KGHDR and CDR2 SFDVKD. V lost 9 bases and J lost 1, with 14 bases in between. The CDR3 contains 15 residues. CDR3 amino acids: CATGSFSGNTGELFF. In DNA form, the CDR3 reads TGTGCCACCGGATCCTTTAGCGGGAACACCGGGGAGCTGTTTTTT.

The V and J genes are TRBV3-1 (or the pseudogene TRBV3-2) and TRBJ2-1, with 7 bases that match TRBD2. The CDR3 totals 18 residues. V lost 0 bases and J lost 4; bases outside the gene matches: 12. Germline values: CDR1 LGHDT, CDR2 YNNKEL (reference sequence). CDR3 amino acids: CASSQERSWGGSYNEQFF. The DNA for the CDR3 is TGTGCCAGCAGCCAAGAAAGGAGTTGGGGGGGGTCTTACAATGAGCAGTTCTTC.

The V call is TRBV7-2, the J call TRBJ2-5; a weak D match, TRBD1 (5 bases). Germline-derived CDR1 and CDR2 are SGHTA and FQGNSA. CDR3 size: 15 residues. Trimming took 5 bases from V and 1 from J, leaving 14 bases between them. CDR3 nucleotide sequence: TGTGCCAGCAGCCCGGTAGGGGCGGTCCAAGAGACCCAGTACTTC. This codes for CASSPVGAVQETQYF.

The rearrangement links TRBV7-2 to TRBJ1-1; a weak D match, TRBD1 (5 bases). The CDR3 is made up of 15 amino acids. Germline CDR1 SGHTA, CDR2 FQGNSA. V lost 5 bases and J lost 1, with 14 bases in between. CDR3 sequence (DNA): TGTGCCAGCAGCGAAGTCAGGGTACCGAACACTGAAGCTTTCTTT. It codes for CASSEVRVPNTEAFF. Looking up the rest from reference TRBV7-2 and TRBJ1-1 gives the full variable domain: GAGVSQSPSNKVTEKGKDVELRCDPISGHTALYWYRQSLGQGLEFLIYFQGNSAPDKSGLPSDRFSAERTGGSVSTLTIQRTQQEDSAVYLCASSEVRVPNTEAFFGQGTRLTVV.

With respect to this clone: This sample also contains other DNA sequences that code for the same CDR3. This chain joins TRBV6-5 and TRBJ2-1, with TRBD2 matching over 9 bases. Germline lookup yields CDR1 MNHEY and CDR2 SVGAGI. V lost 5 bases to trimming and J lost 9 bases; unmatched junction nucleotides: 11. The length of the CDR3 is 15 residues. CDR3 in amino acids: CASSPPLAGRGEQFF. In DNA form, the CDR3 reads TGTGCCAGCAGTCCCCCCCTAGCGGGAAGGGGTGAGCAGTTCTTC.

This CDR3 is CATLGRREAFF. In DNA form, the CDR3 reads TGTGCCACTCTGGGCCGCCGTGAAGCTTTCTTT. The chain uses TRBV2 and TRBJ1-1; no clear D gene. Germline CDR1 SNHLY, CDR2 FYNNEI. Trimming took 10 bases from V and 7 from J, leaving 13 bases between them. The CDR3 is 11 amino acids. Complete variable domain (other parts from reference TRBV2 and TRBJ1-1): EPEVTQTPSHQVTQMGQEVILRCVPISNHLYFYWYRQILGQKVEFLVSFYNNEISEKSEIFDDQFSVERPDGSNFTLKIRSTKLEDSAMYFCATLGRREAFFGQGTRLTVV.

The chain is built from TRBV13 and TRBJ1-1, with D possibly being TRBD1 (5 bases). Trimming removed 4 bases from V and 5 bases from J, with 8 bases in between. Germline CDR1 reads PRHDT; CDR2 reads FYEKMQ (reference sequence). The CDR3 covers 12 residues. CDR3 amino acids: CASSSRQTEAFF. CDR3 in DNA: TGTGCCAGCAGCTCCCGACAGACTGAAGCTTTCTTT.

This chain connects TRBV7-2 to TRBJ1-1, with 12 bases identical to TRBD1. The length of the CDR3 is 16 residues. The germline V gene encodes CDR1 SGHTA and CDR2 FQGNSA. The junction had 5 bases not matched to a gene; V was cut back by 2 bases and J by 4 bases. The CDR3 DNA reads as TGTGCCAGCAGCTTAATGGGACAGGGGGCCGGCACTGAAGCTTTCTTT. This sequence encodes CASSLMGQGAGTEAFF.

This sequence joins TRBV5-1 and TRBJ2-7; maybe TRBD1 (6 bases). Germline assignment: CDR1 SGHRS and CDR2 YFSETQ. This CDR3 has 16 residues. V lost 3 bases to trimming and J lost 3 bases, with 19 bases between them. CDR3 in amino acids: CASSSGPTWTVYEQYF. CDR3 DNA: TGCGCCAGCAGCTCTGGTCCCACCTGGACAGTCTACGAGCAGTACTTC.

This chain joins TRBV7-2 and TRBJ2-7, with 8 nucleotides matching TRBD2. The CDR3 consists of 15 residues. Germline lookup yields CDR1 SGHTA and CDR2 FQGNSA. V lost 1 base, J lost 6 bases, and 8 bases stayed unmatched. The CDR3, as DNA: TGTGCCAGCAGCTTAGAAGGAGCGGGAGTCTCCGAGCAGTACTTC. It codes for CASSLEGAGVSEQYF.

The J gene is TRBJ1-2, the V gene TRBV10-3; 8 nucleotides align to TRBD1. Germline V CDR1 and CDR2: ENHRY, SYGVKD. The CDR3 runs to 14 residues. After removal of 6 bases from V and 4 bases from J, the junction contained 7 bases not matched to a gene. The CDR3: CAIRKQGESYGYTF. The CDR3 DNA sequence: TGTGCCATCAGGAAACAGGGGGAGAGCTATGGCTACACCTTC.

CDR3 DNA sequence: TGTGCCAGCAGCTTAAGCGGGGGCGGGGACGAGCAGTACTTC. The encoded protein is CASSLSGGGDEQYF. This sequence joins TRBV7-2 and TRBJ2-7, with 8 positions matching TRBD2. V dropped 2 bases and J dropped 5; count of bases not matched to a gene: 5. Per germline, CDR1 SGHTA and CDR2 FQGNSA. The CDR3 spans 14 residues.

The CDR3 bases are TGCGCCAGCATCCTGACTAGCGGGAGCCACAATGAGCAGTTCTTC. It translates to CASILTSGSHNEQFF. This sequence joins TRBV5-1 and TRBJ2-1; 12 nucleotides match TRBD2. The CDR3 consists of 15 residues. Losses at the gene ends were 6 bases for V and 5 bases for J; bases not matched to a gene: 6. The germline gives CDR1 SGHRS, CDR2 YFSETQ.